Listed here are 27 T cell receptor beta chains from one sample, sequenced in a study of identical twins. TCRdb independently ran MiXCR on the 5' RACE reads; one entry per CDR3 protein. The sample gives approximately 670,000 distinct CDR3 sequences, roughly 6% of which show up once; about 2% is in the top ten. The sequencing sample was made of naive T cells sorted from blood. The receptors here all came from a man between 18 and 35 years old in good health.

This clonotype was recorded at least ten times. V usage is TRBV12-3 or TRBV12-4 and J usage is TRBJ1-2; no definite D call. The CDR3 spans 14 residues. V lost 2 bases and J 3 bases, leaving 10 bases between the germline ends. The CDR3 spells CASSLNRGHYGYTF. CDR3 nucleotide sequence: TGTGCCAGCAGTTTAAATCGAGGGCACTATGGCTACACCTTC.

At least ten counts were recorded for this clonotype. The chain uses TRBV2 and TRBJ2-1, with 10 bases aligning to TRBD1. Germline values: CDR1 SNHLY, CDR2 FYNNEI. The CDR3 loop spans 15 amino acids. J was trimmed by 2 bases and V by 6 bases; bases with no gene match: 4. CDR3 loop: CASSPGQGTYNEQFF. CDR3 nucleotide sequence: TGTGCCAGCAGCCCGGGACAGGGGACCTACAATGAGCAGTTCTTC.

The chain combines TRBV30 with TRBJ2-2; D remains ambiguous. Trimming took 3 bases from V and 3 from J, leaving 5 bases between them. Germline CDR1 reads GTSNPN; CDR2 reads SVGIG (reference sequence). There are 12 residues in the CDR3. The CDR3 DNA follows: TGTGCCTGGAGCATGGACACCGGGGAGCTGTTTTTT. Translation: CAWSMDTGELFF.

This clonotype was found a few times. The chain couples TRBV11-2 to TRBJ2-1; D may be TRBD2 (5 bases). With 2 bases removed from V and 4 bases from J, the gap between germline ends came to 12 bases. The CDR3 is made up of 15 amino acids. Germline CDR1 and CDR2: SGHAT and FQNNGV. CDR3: CASSLTEGVYNEQFF. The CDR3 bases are TGTGCCAGCAGCTTAACCGAGGGAGTATACAATGAGCAGTTCTTC.

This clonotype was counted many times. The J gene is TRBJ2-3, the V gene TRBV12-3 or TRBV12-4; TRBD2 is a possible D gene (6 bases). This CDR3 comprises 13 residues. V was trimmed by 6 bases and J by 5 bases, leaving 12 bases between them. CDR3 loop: CASSSTGGDTQYF. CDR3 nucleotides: TGTGCCAGCAGCTCGACCGGGGGAGATACGCAGTATTTT.

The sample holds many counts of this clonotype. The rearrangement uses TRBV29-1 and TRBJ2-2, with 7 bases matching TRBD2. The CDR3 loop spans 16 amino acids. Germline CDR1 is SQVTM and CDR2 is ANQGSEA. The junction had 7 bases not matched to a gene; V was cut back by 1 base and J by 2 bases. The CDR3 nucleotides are TGCAGCGTTGAAGGGGGAATAGCGGGCAACACCGGGGAGCTGTTTTTT. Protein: CSVEGGIAGNTGELFF.

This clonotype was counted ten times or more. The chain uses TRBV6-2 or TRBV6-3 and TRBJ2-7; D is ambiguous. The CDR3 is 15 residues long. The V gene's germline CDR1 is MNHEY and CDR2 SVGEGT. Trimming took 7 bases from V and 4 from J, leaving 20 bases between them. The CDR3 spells CASTTPPQDPYEQYF. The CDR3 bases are TGTGCCAGCACCACTCCGCCGCAGGATCCATACGAGCAGTACTTC.

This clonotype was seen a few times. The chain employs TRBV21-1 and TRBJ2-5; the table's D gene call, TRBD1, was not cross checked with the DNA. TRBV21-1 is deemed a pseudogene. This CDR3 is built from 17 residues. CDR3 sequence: CASSFPRGPGYSGTQYF. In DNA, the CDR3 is TGTGCCAGCAGCTTTCCCAGGGGGCCTGGGTATTCTGGGACCCAGTACTTC.

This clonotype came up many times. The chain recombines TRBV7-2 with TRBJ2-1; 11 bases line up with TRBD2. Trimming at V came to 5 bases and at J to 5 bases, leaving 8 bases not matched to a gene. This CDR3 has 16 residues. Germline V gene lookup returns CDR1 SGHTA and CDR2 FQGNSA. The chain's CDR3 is CASSAGTSGFDNEQFF. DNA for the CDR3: TGTGCCAGCAGCGCCGGGACTAGCGGATTTGACAATGAGCAGTTCTTC.

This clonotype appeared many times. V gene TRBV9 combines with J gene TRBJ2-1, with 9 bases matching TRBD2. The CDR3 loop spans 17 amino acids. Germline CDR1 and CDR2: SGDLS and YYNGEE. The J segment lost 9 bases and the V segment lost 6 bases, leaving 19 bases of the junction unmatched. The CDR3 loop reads CASNGRGLAGLWREQFF. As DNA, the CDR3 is TGTGCCAGCAACGGAAGAGGGCTAGCGGGACTTTGGCGTGAGCAGTTCTTC.

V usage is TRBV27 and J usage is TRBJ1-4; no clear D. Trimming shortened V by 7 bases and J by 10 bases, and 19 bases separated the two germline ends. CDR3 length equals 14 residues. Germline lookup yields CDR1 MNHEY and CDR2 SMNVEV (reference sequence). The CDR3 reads CASKDVTPRGKLFF. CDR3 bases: TGTGCCAGCAAGGACGTCACCCCGCGCGGAAAACTGTTTTTT.

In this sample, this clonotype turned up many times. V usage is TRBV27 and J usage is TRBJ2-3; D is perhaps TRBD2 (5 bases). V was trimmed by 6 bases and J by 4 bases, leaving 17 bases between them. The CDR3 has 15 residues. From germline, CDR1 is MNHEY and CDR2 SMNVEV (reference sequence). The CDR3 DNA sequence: TGTGCCAGCAGACTAGGAATTGGGGTCCCAGATACGCAGTATTTT. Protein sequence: CASRLGIGVPDTQYF.

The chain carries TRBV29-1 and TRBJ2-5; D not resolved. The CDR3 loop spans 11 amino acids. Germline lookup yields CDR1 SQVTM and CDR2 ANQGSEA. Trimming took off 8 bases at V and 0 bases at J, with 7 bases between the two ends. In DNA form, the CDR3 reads TGCAGCCCCAAGTACCAAGAGACCCAGTACTTC. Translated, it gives CSPKYQETQYF. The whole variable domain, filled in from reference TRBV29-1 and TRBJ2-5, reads SAVISQKPSRDICQRGTSLTIQCQVDSQVTMMFWYRQQPGQSLTLIATANQGSEATYESGFVIDKFPISRPNLTFSTLTVSNMSPEDSSIYLCSPKYQETQYFGPGTRLLVL.

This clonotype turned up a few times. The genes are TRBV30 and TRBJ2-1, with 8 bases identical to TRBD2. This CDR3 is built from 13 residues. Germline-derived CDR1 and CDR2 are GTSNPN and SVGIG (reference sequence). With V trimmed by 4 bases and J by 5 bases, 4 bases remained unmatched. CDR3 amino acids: CAWNGRADNEQFF. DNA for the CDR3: TGTGCCTGGAACGGGAGGGCCGACAATGAGCAGTTCTTC. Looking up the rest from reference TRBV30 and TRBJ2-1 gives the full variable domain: SQTIHQWPATLVQPVGSPLSLECTVEGTSNPNLYWYRQAAGRGLQLLFYSVGIGQISSEVPQNLSASRPQDRQFILSSKKLLLSDSGFYLCAWNGRADNEQFFGPGTRLTVL.

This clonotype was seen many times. CDR3 amino acids: CASSQGGWNEQFF. The CDR3 DNA follows: TGCGCCAGCAGCCAAGGAGGGTGGAATGAGCAGTTCTTC. V and J are TRBV4-1 and TRBJ2-1, with a tentative D call TRBD2 (5 bases). Germline V gives CDR1 MGHRA, CDR2 YSYEKL. This CDR3 contains 13 residues. V was pared by 1 base and J by 7 bases, with 8 bases between.

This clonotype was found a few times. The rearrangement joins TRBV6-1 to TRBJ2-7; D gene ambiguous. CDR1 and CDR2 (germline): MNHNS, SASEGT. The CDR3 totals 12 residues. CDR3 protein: CASSERSYEVKV. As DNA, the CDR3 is TGTGCCAGCAGTGAACGGTCTTATGAGGTGAAGGTC.

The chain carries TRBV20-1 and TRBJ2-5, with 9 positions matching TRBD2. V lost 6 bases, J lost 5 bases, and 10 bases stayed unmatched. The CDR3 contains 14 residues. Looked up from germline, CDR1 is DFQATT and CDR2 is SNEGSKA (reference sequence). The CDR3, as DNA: TGCAGTGCCACCCCCGTAGCGGGAGTGGAGACCCAGTACTTC. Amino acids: CSATPVAGVETQYF.

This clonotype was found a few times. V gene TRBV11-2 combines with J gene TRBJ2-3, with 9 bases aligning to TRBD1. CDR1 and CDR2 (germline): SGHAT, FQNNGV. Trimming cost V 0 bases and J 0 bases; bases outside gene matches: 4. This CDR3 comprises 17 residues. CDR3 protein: CASSLDMGQGSTDTQYF. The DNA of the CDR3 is TGTGCCAGCAGCTTAGATATGGGACAGGGAAGCACAGATACGCAGTATTTT.

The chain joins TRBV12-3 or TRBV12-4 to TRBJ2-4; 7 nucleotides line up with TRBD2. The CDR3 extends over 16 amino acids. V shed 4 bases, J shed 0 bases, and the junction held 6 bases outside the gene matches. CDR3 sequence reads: CASSYGTTLAKNIQYF. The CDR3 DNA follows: TGTGCCAGCAGTTATGGGACTACCTTAGCCAAAAACATTCAGTACTTC.

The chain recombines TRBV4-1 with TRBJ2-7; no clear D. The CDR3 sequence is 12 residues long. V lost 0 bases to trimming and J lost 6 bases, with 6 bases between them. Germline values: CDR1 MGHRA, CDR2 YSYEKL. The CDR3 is CASSQDGIEQYF. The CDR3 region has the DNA TGCGCCAGCAGCCAAGATGGGATCGAGCAGTACTTC.

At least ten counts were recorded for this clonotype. The CDR3, as DNA: TGTGCCAGTAGTACCCTTGACAGGTACAATCAGCCCCAGCATTTT. Translated, it gives CASSTLDRYNQPQHF. This chain uses TRBV19 with TRBJ1-5; D possibly corresponds to TRBD1 (6 bases). Trimming removed 4 bases from V and 3 bases from J, with 13 bases in between. Germline CDR1 is LNHDA and CDR2 is SQIVND (reference sequence). The CDR3 contains 15 residues.

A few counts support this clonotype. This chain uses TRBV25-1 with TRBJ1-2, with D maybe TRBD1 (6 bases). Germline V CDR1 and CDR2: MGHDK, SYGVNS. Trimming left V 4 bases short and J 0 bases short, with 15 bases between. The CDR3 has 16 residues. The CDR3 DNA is TGTGCCAGCAGTGGGTGGAGGACAGAAGCTAACTATGGCTACACCTTC. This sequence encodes CASSGWRTEANYGYTF.

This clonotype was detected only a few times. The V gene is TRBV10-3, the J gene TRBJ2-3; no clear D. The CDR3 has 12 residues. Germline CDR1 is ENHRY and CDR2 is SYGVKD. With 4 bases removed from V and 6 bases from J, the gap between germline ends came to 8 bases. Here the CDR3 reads CAISVAGDTQYF. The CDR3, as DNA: TGTGCCATCAGTGTGGCAGGCGATACGCAGTATTTT.

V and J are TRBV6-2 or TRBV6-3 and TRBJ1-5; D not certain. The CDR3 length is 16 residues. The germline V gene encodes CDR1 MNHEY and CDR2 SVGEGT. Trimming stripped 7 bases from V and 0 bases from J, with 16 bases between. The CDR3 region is CASIGRGGYSNQPQHF. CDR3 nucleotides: TGTGCCAGCATCGGCCGGGGAGGGTATAGCAATCAGCCCCAGCATTTT.

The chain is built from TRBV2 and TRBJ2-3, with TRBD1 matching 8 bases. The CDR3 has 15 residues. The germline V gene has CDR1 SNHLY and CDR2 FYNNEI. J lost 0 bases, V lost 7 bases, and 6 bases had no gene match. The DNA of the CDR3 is TGTGCCAGCAATACGGGACAGGTTAGCACAGATACGCAGTATTTT. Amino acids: CASNTGQVSTDTQYF. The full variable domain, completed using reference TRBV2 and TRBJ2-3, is EPEVTQTPSHQVTQMGQEVILRCVPISNHLYFYWYRQILGQKVEFLVSFYNNEISEKSEIFDDQFSVERPDGSNFTLKIRSTKLEDSAMYFCASNTGQVSTDTQYFGPGTRLTVL.

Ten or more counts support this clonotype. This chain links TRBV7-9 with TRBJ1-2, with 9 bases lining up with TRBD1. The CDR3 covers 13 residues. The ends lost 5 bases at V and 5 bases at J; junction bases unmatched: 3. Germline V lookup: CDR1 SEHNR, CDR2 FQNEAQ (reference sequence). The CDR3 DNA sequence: TGTGCCAGCAGCAAGGACAGGGGATATGGCTACACCTTC. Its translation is CASSKDRGYGYTF.

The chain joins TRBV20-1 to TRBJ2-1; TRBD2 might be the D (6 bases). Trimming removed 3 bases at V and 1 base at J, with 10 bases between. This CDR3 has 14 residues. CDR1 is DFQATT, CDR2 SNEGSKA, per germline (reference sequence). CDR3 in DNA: TGCAGTGCTAGGTCTCGGGAGTCCTACAATGAGCAGTTCTTC. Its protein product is CSARSRESYNEQFF.